Each of the 32 T cell receptor beta chains below was sequenced from the same sample in a study of T cells in Graves' hyperthyroidism and ophthalmopathy. RNA transcripts served as the template for amplifying TCR beta CDR3 regions. First-round RT-PCR of the TCR CDR3 relied on the HTBI primer set. TCRdb called the multiplex PCR reads again in MiXCR, with one record for every CDR3 protein. In the table there are about 590,000 distinct CDR3 sequences, more than 15% of which are singletons. Sequencing used blood. All receptors derive from a woman aged 30 to 39 with Graves' hyperthyroidism.

This clonotype was detected ten times or more. The chain has TRBV18 and TRBJ2-2, with D tentatively TRBD1 (6 bases). Germline CDR1 reads KGHSH; CDR2 reads LQKENI. This CDR3 comprises 12 residues. The ends were cut back, 4 bases at V and 10 bases at J, with 10 bases in the middle. The CDR3 is CASSRGPAELFF. The CDR3 nucleotides read TGTGCCAGCTCACGGGGGCCTGCGGAGCTGTTTTTT.

Concerning this clonotype: At one end, the junction sequence differs from germline, possibly due to a read error. This chain uses TRBV30 with TRBJ2-1; 8 bases are shared with TRBD2. Germline CDR1 GTSNPN, CDR2 SVGIG (reference sequence). The CDR3 extends over 14 amino acids. Written as DNA, the CDR3 is TGTGCCTGGAGTAGCCCAGCGGGAGTCAATGAGCAGTTCTTT. It yields the protein CAWSSPAGVNEQFF.

This clonotype was seen many times. As DNA, the CDR3 is TGCAGTGCTAAGGCGGATTCGGATACGCAGTATTTT. This codes for CSAKADSDTQYF. V is TRBV20-1 and J is TRBJ2-3; D is undetermined. With 4 bases removed from V and 6 bases from J, the gap between germline ends came to 11 bases. Per the germline V gene, CDR1 is DFQATT and CDR2 is SNEGSKA (reference sequence). The CDR3 consists of 12 residues.

The sample holds many counts of this clonotype. This sequence joins TRBV3-1 and TRBJ2-7; D unresolved. Trimming left V 2 bases short and J 0 bases short, with 8 bases between. Per the germline V gene, CDR1 is LGHDT and CDR2 is YNNKEL (reference sequence). This CDR3 has 14 residues. The CDR3 DNA sequence: TGTGCCAGCAGCCAAAATCGGGTCTCCTACGAGCAGTACTTC. The encoded protein is CASSQNRVSYEQYF.

Ten or more counts support this clonotype. The chain uses TRBV15 and TRBJ2-1; no firm D call. The germline V gene encodes CDR1 LNHNV and CDR2 YYDKDF (reference sequence). This CDR3 has 15 residues. V was shortened by 0 bases and J by 2 bases, with 8 bases between the two germline ends. CDR3 coding DNA: TGTGCCACCAGCAGAGAGGCTGAGCCCTACAATGAGCAGTTCTTC. This translates into CATSREAEPYNEQFF.

This clonotype was seen at least ten times. This rearrangement joins TRBV7-9 to TRBJ2-7, with TRBD1 matching over 7 bases. This CDR3 comprises 15 residues. Germline CDR1 SEHNR, CDR2 FQNEAQ (reference sequence). The J segment lost 2 bases and the V segment lost 4 bases, leaving 8 bases of the junction unmatched. The DNA of the CDR3 is TGTGCCAGCAGCTACTCCAGGGGGTCCACCTACGAGCAGTACTTC. The encoded protein is CASSYSRGSTYEQYF.

This clonotype was picked up many times. The chain employs TRBV28 and TRBJ2-1; D call uncertain. Germline CDR1 is MDHEN and CDR2 is SYDVKM. CDR3 length: 12 amino acids. V was cut by 5 bases and J by 7 bases, with 9 bases left in between. The CDR3 region is CASSPPRNEQFF. As DNA, the CDR3 is TGTGCCAGCAGTCCTCCGAGGAATGAGCAGTTCTTC.

J is TRBJ2-2 and V is TRBV11-1; 8 bases fit TRBD2. CDR1 and CDR2 from the germline V gene are SGHAT and FQDESV (reference sequence). With V trimmed by 5 bases and J by 3 bases, 11 bases remained unmatched. This CDR3 spans 17 amino acids. The chain's CDR3 is CASSRSLSGGDTGELFF. The DNA of the CDR3 is TGTGCCAGCAGCCGCTCCCTCAGCGGGGGTGACACCGGGGAGCTGTTTTTT.

About this clonotype itself: Just one base apart from a much larger clone, this may be a read error. This chain links TRBV3-1 with TRBJ2-3; 10 bases agree with TRBD2. CDR3 length equals 18 residues. Germline V gene data show CDR1 as LGHDT and CDR2 as YNNKEL (reference sequence). Trimming at V came to 4 bases and at J to 2 bases, leaving 12 bases not matched to a gene. The CDR3 DNA reads as TGTGCCAGCAGCCCCCTTCCTGTGAGCGGGAGGGTCACAGATACGCAGTATTTT. Translation gives CASSPLPVSGRVTDTQYF.

This clonotype appeared many times. The chain uses TRBV20-1 and TRBJ2-5, with TRBD1 matching over 11 bases. Germline values: CDR1 DFQATT, CDR2 SNEGSKA (reference sequence). This CDR3 has 14 amino acids. Trimming took 5 bases from V and 11 from J; bases not matched to a gene: 13. CDR3 sequence: CSAGPGQGDLGQYF. CDR3 DNA sequence: TGCAGTGCTGGCCCGGGACAGGGGGATCTGGGACAGTACTTC.

J is TRBJ1-1 and V is TRBV6-2 or TRBV6-3; D gene ambiguous. The germline V gene has CDR1 MNHEY and CDR2 SVGEGT. The CDR3 covers 11 residues. The ends were cut back, 6 bases at V and 3 bases at J, with 5 bases in the middle. The CDR3 protein is CASRDHTEAFF. CDR3 DNA sequence: TGTGCCAGCAGGGATCACACTGAAGCTTTCTTT.

Many counts were recorded for this clonotype. The rearrangement uses TRBV28 and TRBJ1-2; D not resolved. The CDR3 has 14 residues. The germline V and J ends were trimmed by 4 bases and 8 bases, with 17 bases remaining between them. From germline, CDR1 is MDHEN and CDR2 SYDVKM. The CDR3 bases are TGTGCCAGCAGTTCAGCGATCGCGGGTACGGGCTACACCTTC. Translation gives CASSSAIAGTGYTF.

This chain connects TRBV4-1 to TRBJ1-5; 7 bases align to TRBD1. The CDR3 extends over 15 amino acids. V lost 1 base, J lost 2 bases, and 2 bases stayed unmatched. Germline CDR1 is MGHRA and CDR2 is YSYEKL. Here the CDR3 reads CASSQAGTGNQPQHF. The CDR3 DNA reads as TGCGCCAGCAGCCAAGCTGGGACAGGCAATCAGCCCCAGCATTTT.

This clonotype was picked up many times. The chain carries TRBV20-1 and TRBJ1-2, with D possibly matching TRBD1 (6 bases). V dropped 6 bases and J dropped 0 bases, with 11 bases sitting between them. This CDR3 comprises 13 residues. Germline CDR1 and CDR2: DFQATT and SNEGSKA (reference sequence). As DNA, the CDR3 is TGCAGTGCCTCGACAGGAGCTAACTATGGCTACACCTTC. Translation gives CSASTGANYGYTF.

Ten or more counts support this clonotype. The CDR3 region is CASSGGSPYGYTF. For the CDR3, the DNA is TGTGCCAGCAGTGGAGGGTCCCCTTATGGCTACACCTTC. This chain uses TRBV2 with TRBJ1-2; D ambiguous. Per germline, CDR1 SNHLY and CDR2 FYNNEI. The V gene lost 4 bases and the J gene lost 5 bases, with 11 bases spanning the gap. CDR3 size: 13 residues.

At least ten counts were recorded for this clonotype. The V call is TRBV7-2, the J call TRBJ2-7, with D possibly being TRBD2 (6 bases). From germline, CDR1 is SGHTA and CDR2 FQGNSA. This CDR3 comprises 14 residues. The ends were cut back, 3 bases at V and 3 bases at J, with 12 bases in the middle. CDR3 DNA sequence: TGTGCCAGCAGCTTCCCGGGACTTCGCTACGAGCAGTACTTC. It yields the protein CASSFPGLRYEQYF. Looking up the rest from reference TRBV7-2 and TRBJ2-7 gives the full variable domain: GAGVSQSPSNKVTEKGKDVELRCDPISGHTALYWYRQSLGQGLEFLIYFQGNSAPDKSGLPSDRFSAERTGGSVSTLTIQRTQQEDSAVYLCASSFPGLRYEQYFGPGTRLTVT.

This clonotype was observed many times. The CDR3 loop is CASSPRPLAANEQFF. Written as DNA, the CDR3 is TGTGCCAGCAGTCCCAGGCCCCTAGCGGCCAATGAGCAGTTCTTC. The chain carries TRBV27 and TRBJ2-1, with TRBD2 matching over 7 bases. The CDR3 consists of 15 residues. CDR1 and CDR2 from the germline V gene are MNHEY and SMNVEV (reference sequence). With 5 bases clipped from V and 6 bases from J, the junction kept 10 bases outside the gene matches.

The rearrangement links TRBV25-1 to TRBJ2-1; no reliable D call. V gave up 4 bases and J gave up 1 base, with 11 bases separating them. The CDR3 consists of 15 residues. Germline CDR1 is MGHDK and CDR2 is SYGVNS. CDR3 coding DNA: TGTGCCAGCAGTGCATGGTCGGGTTCCTACAATGAGCAGTTCTTC. Its protein product is CASSAWSGSYNEQFF.

This clonotype was seen repeatedly, ten times or more. The chain is built from TRBV27 and TRBJ2-3; 8 nucleotides agree with TRBD2. Germline V gene data show CDR1 as MNHEY and CDR2 as SMNVEV (reference sequence). With V trimmed by 3 bases and J by 4 bases, 6 bases remained unmatched. CDR3 length: 15 amino acids. CDR3 amino acids: CASSFRAGDSDTQYF. DNA for the CDR3: TGTGCCAGCAGTTTCCGAGCGGGAGACTCAGATACGCAGTATTTT.

There are many counts of this clonotype. This chain joins TRBV11-2 and TRBJ2-1; D is possibly TRBD2 (6 bases). Trimming pared 4 bases from V and 12 bases from J, leaving 22 bases between. CDR1 is SGHAT, CDR2 FQNNGV, per germline. The CDR3 is made up of 15 amino acids. The CDR3 protein is CASSYSRWGELAQFF. In nucleotides, the CDR3 is TGTGCCAGCAGCTATTCGCGCTGGGGGGAGTTGGCGCAGTTCTTC.

This clonotype was counted at least ten times. The V gene is TRBV28, the J gene TRBJ2-1; D is uncertain. Per germline, CDR1 MDHEN and CDR2 SYDVKM. The V gene lost 3 bases and the J gene lost 3 bases, with 6 bases spanning the gap. This CDR3 has 13 amino acids. In nucleotides, the CDR3 is TGTGCCAGCAGTTTCTCGATCTACAATGAGCAGTTCTTC. Its translation is CASSFSIYNEQFF. Full variable domain (rest looked up from reference TRBV28 and TRBJ2-1): DVKVTQSSRYLVKRTGEKVFLECVQDMDHENMFWYRQDPGLGLRLIYFSYDVKMKEKGDIPEGYSVSREKKERFSLILESASTNQTSMYLCASSFSIYNEQFFGPGTRLTVL.

About this clonotype: Likely a read error: the CDR3 ends without its conserved phenylalanine or tryptophan. V gene TRBV24-1 combines with J gene TRBJ2-6, with D possibly being TRBD1 (6 bases). With 5 bases removed from V and 0 bases from J, the gap between germline ends came to 10 bases. The CDR3 is made up of 16 amino acids. Germline V gives CDR1 KGHDR, CDR2 SFDVKD. CDR3 bases: TGTGCCACCAGTGCTCTGGACAGCTCTGGGGCCAACGTCCTGACTTCC. Amino acid sequence: CATSALDSSGANVLTS.

The chain couples TRBV24-1 to TRBJ2-5; D not certain. The germline gives CDR1 KGHDR, CDR2 SFDVKD. The CDR3 spans 15 residues. Trimming left V 2 bases short and J 3 bases short, with 12 bases between. The CDR3 loop reads CATSDSRTAKETQYF. The CDR3 DNA sequence: TGTGCCACCAGTGATTCCCGGACGGCGAAAGAGACCCAGTACTTC.

In its sample, this clonotype was seen many times. The rearrangement uses TRBV18 and TRBJ2-1; D may be TRBD2 (6 bases). CDR3 length: 14 amino acids. The germline V and J ends were trimmed by 5 bases and 7 bases, with 15 bases remaining between them. Germline CDR1 and CDR2: KGHSH and LQKENI. Written as DNA, the CDR3 is TGTGCCAGCTCAGGAGGGGCGGGACGAAATGAGCAGTTCTTC. Translating gives CASSGGAGRNEQFF.

This clonotype occurred many times. The V and J genes are TRBV14 and TRBJ2-5, with D possibly being TRBD2 (5 bases). Trimming took 1 base from V and 11 from J, leaving 11 bases between them. This CDR3 has 12 amino acids. In germline, CDR1 is SGHDN, CDR2 FVKESK. The CDR3 sequence is CASSQARALQYF. For the CDR3, the DNA is TGTGCCAGCAGCCAAGCGAGGGCCTTACAGTACTTC.

At least ten counts were recorded for this clonotype. The DNA of the CDR3 is TGTGCCAGCAGGCTCAATTTTGGTGAAGCTTTCTTT. Its translation is CASRLNFGEAFF. The V call is TRBV2, the J call TRBJ1-1; no firm D call. Trimming shortened V by 6 bases and J by 7 bases, and 12 bases separated the two germline ends. The CDR3 totals 12 residues. Looked up from germline, CDR1 is SNHLY and CDR2 is FYNNEI. The full variable domain, rest sourced from reference TRBV2 and TRBJ1-1, is EPEVTQTPSHQVTQMGQEVILRCVPISNHLYFYWYRQILGQKVEFLVSFYNNEISEKSEIFDDQFSVERPDGSNFTLKIRSTKLEDSAMYFCASRLNFGEAFFGQGTRLTVV.

This clonotype was picked up a small number of times. The chain is built from TRBV5-8 and TRBJ2-2; D is unclear. This CDR3 spans 16 amino acids. V gave up 1 base and J gave up 4 bases, with 14 bases separating them. The germline V gene has CDR1 SGHTS and CDR2 YDEGEE. DNA for the CDR3: TGTGCCAGCAGCTTGAAGGGCAGGATCTCCACCGGGGAGCTGTTTTTT. It yields the protein CASSLKGRISTGELFF. Filled out from reference TRBV5-8 and TRBJ2-2, the complete variable domain reads EAGVTQSPTHLIKTRGQQATLRCSPISGHTSVYWYQQALGLGLQFLLWYDEGEERNRGNFPPRFSGRQFPNYSSELNVNALELEDSALYLCASSLKGRISTGELFFGEGSRLTVL.

There are many counts of this clonotype. The chain employs TRBV29-1 and TRBJ2-1, with 8 positions matching TRBD2. The CDR3 consists of 16 residues. After removal of 4 bases from V and 3 bases from J, the junction contained 11 bases not matched to a gene. Germline assignment: CDR1 SQVTM and CDR2 ANQGSEA. This chain's CDR3 is CSVGLSWREDYNEQFF. In DNA, the CDR3 is TGCAGCGTTGGTTTGAGTTGGCGGGAGGACTACAATGAGCAGTTCTTC.

In its sample, this clonotype was seen many times. The V gene is TRBV27, the J gene TRBJ1-2; 12 bases match TRBD1. This CDR3 has 24 residues. Germline lookup yields CDR1 MNHEY and CDR2 SMNVEV (reference sequence). The ends lost 3 bases at V and 7 bases at J; junction bases unmatched: 33. The CDR3 DNA sequence: TGTGCCAGCAGTTTTTTGTCGGAACTCTCGGGACAGGGGGCGCCGGGTTCGGGCGAGAGTGGCTACACCTTC. Translating it yields CASSFLSELSGQGAPGSGESGYTF.

In this sample, this clonotype turned up a few times. The genes are TRBV30 and TRBJ1-4; D unclear. V lost 0 bases and J lost 7, with 12 bases in between. This CDR3 is built from 14 residues. Germline CDR1 GTSNPN, CDR2 SVGIG (reference sequence). The CDR3 reads CAWSVPGFGEKLFF. The CDR3 DNA follows: TGTGCCTGGAGTGTACCTGGGTTCGGTGAAAAACTGTTTTTT. Complete variable domain (other parts from reference TRBV30 and TRBJ1-4): SQTIHQWPATLVQPVGSPLSLECTVEGTSNPNLYWYRQAAGRGLQLLFYSVGIGQISSEVPQNLSASRPQDRQFILSSKKLLLSDSGFYLCAWSVPGFGEKLFFGSGTQLSVL.

This clonotype was counted many times. The rearrangement joins TRBV30 to TRBJ1-1; 7 nucleotides match TRBD1. This CDR3 has 12 residues. V dropped 5 bases and J dropped 1; count of bases not matched to a gene: 1. Germline V gene sequence: CDR1 GTSNPN, CDR2 SVGIG (reference sequence). CDR3 amino acids: CAWGQENTEAFF. Written as DNA, the CDR3 is TGTGCCTGGGGACAGGAGAACACTGAAGCTTTCTTT.

This clonotype was seen ten or more times. The V and J genes are TRBV11-2 and TRBJ2-5, with 9 bases aligning to TRBD2. Germline CDR1 is SGHAT and CDR2 is FQNNGV. The CDR3 sequence is 16 residues long. The V segment lost 5 bases and the J segment 4 bases; nucleotides outside the gene matches: 11. The chain's CDR3 is CASSPLSGSNIETQYF. As DNA, the CDR3 is TGTGCCAGCAGCCCCCTTAGCGGGAGTAACATAGAGACCCAGTACTTC.